A selection of T cell receptor beta chains follows, all from one sample in a study of blood T cells in healthy people across ages. TCRdb redid the calling of the 5' RACE reads with MiXCR, one entry per CDR3 protein. In the table there are 750,000 to 950,000 distinct CDR3 sequences, 25% to 30% of which are singletons. The same data also contributed to another study, on T cells of mothers and their children.

Sequencing was performed on blood. The receptors shown here come from a woman in her 40s in good health. The CDR3 runs from the conserved cysteine through the conserved F or W. A D gene is named only where the DNA matches it firmly. Clone size appears in some rows only: once, few, many, or a class for an expanded clone.

j_call,d_call,v_call,clone_size,cdr3_aa,cdr3_nt
TRBJ1-5,TRBD1,TRBV2,NA,CASSVRTGGNQPQHF,TGTGCCAGCAGTGTGAGGACAGGGGGGAATCAGCCCCAGCATTTT
TRBJ2-3,TRBD1,TRBV20-1,NA,CSARDPRGRVLDTQYF,TGCAGTGCTAGAGATCCCAGGGGGCGAGTTCTAGATACGCAGTATTTT
TRBJ2-7,TRBD2,TRBV6-5,NA,CASSQGTTTYEQYF,TGTGCCAGCAGCCAAGGGACTACCACCTACGAGCAGTACTTC
TRBJ2-4,NA,TRBV5-4,few,CASTLWGADEQYF,TGTGCCAGCACCCTCTGGGGGGCGGATGAGCAGTACTTC
TRBJ2-4,NA,TRBV2,few,CASSDRTGGIQYF,TGTGCCAGCAGTGATCGGACTGGGGGGATTCAGTACTTC
TRBJ1-5,NA,TRBV4-2,NA,CASSQHTSGEGVGQPQHF,TGTGCCAGCAGCCAACACACGAGCGGCGAGGGGGTCGGTCAGCCCCAGCATTTT
TRBJ2-4,NA,TRBV5-1,few,CASSLGRAENIQYF,TGCGCCAGCAGTTTGGGCAGGGCGGAAAACATTCAGTACTTC
TRBJ1-4,NA,TRBV3-1,NA,CASVGLIGEKLFF,TGTGCCAGCGTGGGGCTGATTGGTGAAAAACTGTTTTTT
TRBJ2-3,NA,TRBV29-1,many,CTPDTQYF,TGCACCCCAGATACGCAGTATTTT
TRBJ1-1,NA,TRBV15,NA,CATSRGRGSEAFF,TGTGCCACCAGCAGAGGACGGGGTTCTGAAGCTTTCTTT
TRBJ2-1,NA,TRBV27,many,CASSFGGLSSGGDEQFF,TGTGCCAGCAGTTTTGGGGGGCTAAGCTCGGGAGGCGATGAGCAGTTCTTC
TRBJ2-2,NA,TRBV15,many,CATSREGEPGSGELFF,TGTGCCACCAGCAGAGAAGGAGAGCCGGGTAGCGGGGAGCTGTTTTTT
TRBJ1-6,NA,TRBV4-3,many,CASSQDGGSNSPLHF,TGCGCCAGCAGCCAAGATGGAGGGAGTAATTCACCCCTCCACTTT
TRBJ1-5,NA,TRBV20-1,few,CSAVTGGHQHF,TGCAGTGCAGTTACGGGGGGACACCAGCATTTT
TRBJ2-7,TRBD2,TRBV3-1,few,CASSHGGATLGGFEQYF,TGTGCCAGCAGCCACGGGGGGGCCACTCTGGGGGGATTCGAGCAGTACTTC
TRBJ2-3,TRBD1,TRBV3-1,NA,CASSPGTALTDTQYF,TGTGCCAGCAGCCCCGGGACAGCCCTCACAGATACGCAGTATTTT
TRBJ1-2,TRBD1,TRBV6-5,many,CASSWGGQEPYGYTF,TGTGCCAGCAGTTGGGGCGGACAGGAGCCTTATGGCTACACCTTC
TRBJ1-2,TRBD1,TRBV12-3/TRBV12-4,few,CASSARQGAGGYTF,TGTGCCAGCAGTGCCAGACAGGGGGCGGGTGGCTACACCTTC
TRBJ2-2,NA,TRBV12-3/TRBV12-4,few,CASSLAASVVNTGELFF,TGTGCCAGCAGTTTAGCCGCATCCGTAGTTAACACCGGGGAGCTGTTTTTT
TRBJ1-1,NA,TRBV7-8,few,CASSLLPGVTEAFF,TGTGCCAGCAGCTTACTCCCCGGAGTGACTGAAGCTTTCTTT
TRBJ2-7,TRBD1,TRBV7-3,many,CASSKQPGGGEQYF,TGTGCCAGCAGCAAGCAACCAGGGGGTGGCGAGCAGTACTTC
TRBJ2-2,NA,TRBV7-3,few,CASSTGDAGELFF,TGTGCCAGCAGCACCGGGGATGCCGGGGAGCTGTTTTTT
TRBJ1-1,NA,TRBV12-3/TRBV12-4,few,CASSFGWGTEAFF,TGTGCCAGCAGTTTCGGGTGGGGAACTGAAGCTTTCTTT
TRBJ2-5,NA,TRBV29-1,few,CSVEVHSNEQYF,TGCAGCGTTGAAGTGCACTCCAATGAGCAGTACTTC
TRBJ2-5,TRBD2,TRBV4-3,NA,CASSGTSGGGETQYF,TGCGCCAGCAGTGGGACTAGCGGGGGCGGCGAGACCCAGTACTTC
TRBJ1-5,TRBD1,TRBV27,NA,CVSSPRQGHSNQPQHF,TGTGTCAGCAGCCCAAGACAGGGACATAGCAATCAGCCCCAGCATTTT
TRBJ2-5,NA,TRBV4-3,many,CASSQAWAGVETQYF,TGCGCCAGCAGCCAGGCTTGGGCAGGGGTAGAGACCCAGTACTTC
TRBJ2-6,NA,TRBV20-1,NA,CSARAPGGAGSGANVLTF,TGCAGTGCTAGAGCCCCTGGGGGCGCTGGCTCTGGGGCCAACGTCCTGACTTTC
TRBJ1-5,NA,TRBV7-9,NA,CTSSPRDPIEGPQHF,TGTACCAGCAGCCCCAGGGACCCGATTGAGGGGCCCCAGCATTTT
TRBJ1-5,NA,TRBV3-1,few,CASSQAHNQPQHF,TGTGCCAGCAGCCAAGCCCACAATCAGCCCCAGCATTTT
TRBJ2-2,TRBD1,TRBV5-1,once,CASSFAGQGTGELFF,TGCGCCAGCAGCTTCGCCGGACAGGGTACCGGGGAGCTGTTTTTT
TRBJ2-7,NA,TRBV25-1,many,CASSDAVGTEQYF,TGTGCCAGCAGTGACGCAGTCGGGACAGAGCAGTACTTC
TRBJ1-5,NA,TRBV5-1,many,CASSLGQSSNQPQHF,TGCGCCAGCAGCTTGGGACAGAGTAGCAATCAGCCCCAGCATTTT
TRBJ2-5,NA,TRBV6-5,NA,CASNPGRTQETQYF,TGTGCCAGCAATCCAGGGAGAACCCAAGAGACCCAGTACTTC
TRBJ1-2,NA,TRBV19,NA,CASRILDGYTF,TGTGCCAGTAGGATTCTTGATGGCTACACCTTC
TRBJ2-5,TRBD2,TRBV4-1,NA,CASSSGLARETQYF,TGCGCCAGCAGCTCCGGACTAGCCCGGGAGACCCAGTACTTC
TRBJ2-3,NA,TRBV12-3/TRBV12-4,NA,CASSLPGSQDTQYF,TGTGCCAGCAGTTTACCGGGGAGTCAAGATACGCAGTATTTT
TRBJ2-7,TRBD2,TRBV7-6,NA,CASSQGLAGDNYEQYF,TGTGCCAGCAGCCAGGGACTAGCGGGGGATAACTACGAGCAGTACTTC
TRBJ1-2,NA,TRBV5-1,NA,CASSLSGRVDGYTF,TGCGCCAGCAGCTTGTCCGGGAGGGTCGATGGCTACACCTTC
TRBJ2-2,TRBD1,TRBV27,NA,CASSPLGQVTGELFF,TGTGCCAGCAGCCCCCTGGGACAGGTAACCGGGGAGCTGTTTTTT
TRBJ1-1,TRBD1,TRBV28,few,CASSRGDSGGPEAFF,TGTGCCAGCAGTCGGGGGGACAGCGGGGGACCTGAAGCTTTCTTT
TRBJ2-7,NA,TRBV5-1,few,CASSWGGRGRVDEQYF,TGCGCCAGCAGCTGGGGGGGCAGGGGGCGCGTCGACGAGCAGTACTTC
TRBJ1-5,NA,TRBV12-3/TRBV12-4,NA,CASSLAQENQPQHF,TGTGCCAGCAGTTTAGCGCAGGAAAATCAGCCCCAGCATTTT
TRBJ1-1,NA,TRBV20-1,NA,CSARDLTTESNTEAFF,TGCAGTGCTAGAGATCTCACGACAGAGAGCAACACTGAAGCTTTCTTT
TRBJ1-5,NA,TRBV19,few,CASSTGRWGRQHF,TGTGCCAGTAGCACCGGTCGTTGGGGGCGCCAGCATTTT
TRBJ1-2,NA,TRBV30,NA,CAWRVFIGYGYTF,TGTGCCTGGAGGGTCTTTATTGGTTATGGCTACACCTTC
TRBJ2-3,NA,TRBV19,few,CASSIDPTAVNTDTQYF,TGTGCCAGTAGTATAGACCCGACGGCAGTAAACACAGATACGCAGTATTTT
TRBJ1-4,NA,TRBV27,NA,CASRSYNEKLYF,TGTGCCAGCAGGTCTTATAATGAAAAACTGTATTTT
TRBJ1-1,NA,TRBV4-1,few,CASSQALPEVAFF,TGCGCCAGCAGCCAAGCGTTGCCCGAAGTGGCTTTCTTT
TRBJ1-4,NA,TRBV9,NA,CASSVGGQINEKLFF,TGTGCCAGCAGCGTAGGTGGACAGATTAATGAAAAACTGTTTTTT
TRBJ1-1,TRBD1,TRBV20-1,once,CSAGATGVWTEAFF,TGCAGTGCTGGGGCTACAGGGGTTTGGACTGAAGCTTTCTTT
TRBJ2-1,NA,TRBV7-3,NA,CASSLTERGGREQFF,TGTGCCAGCAGCTTAACAGAAAGAGGGGGGCGGGAGCAGTTCTTC
TRBJ2-3,TRBD2,TRBV2,NA,CASRKRGGPSTDTQYF,TGTGCCAGCAGGAAACGGGGGGGACCAAGCACAGATACGCAGTATTTT